A single sample is the source of the 29 T cell receptor beta chains below, sequenced in a study of molecular identifiers for immune sequencing clone quantification. TCRdb independently ran MiXCR on the PCR reads; one entry per CDR3 protein. The repertoire holds 300,000 to 400,000 distinct CDR3 sequences, with over 20% as singletons. The sample comprised naive CD8+ T cells from blood, with Jurkat cell RNA spiked in. Specified subset: FACS-sorted CD8+CD4-CCR7+CD45RA+ naive T cells. These receptors originate from a human donor in good health. Some libraries in this study had Jurkat cell RNA spiked in.

The chain carries TRBV18 and TRBJ1-4; D call uncertain. The length of the CDR3 is 17 residues. Looked up from germline, CDR1 is KGHSH and CDR2 is LQKENI. Between the trimmed V and J ends, which lost 6 bases and 0 bases, there was a span of 17 bases. The CDR3 here is CASSHSGGDATNEKLFF. In DNA, the CDR3 is TGTGCCAGCTCCCATAGCGGAGGAGATGCAACTAATGAAAAACTGTTTTTT.

This clonotype was seen more than once but under ten times. The J gene is TRBJ2-7, the V gene TRBV6-2 or TRBV6-3; TRBD2 matches at 7 bases. CDR1 MNHEY and CDR2 SVGEGT come from the germline V gene. The CDR3 totals 14 residues. With 2 bases clipped from V and 4 bases from J, the junction kept 5 bases outside the gene matches. CDR3 in amino acids: CASSYRTSEYEQYF. The CDR3 nucleotides read TGTGCCAGCAGTTACAGGACTAGTGAGTACGAGCAGTACTTC.

Points on this clonotype: A read error may produce the germline difference seen at one junction end. The genes are TRBV6-5 and TRBJ1-2; perhaps TRBD1 as D (6 bases). In germline, CDR1 is MNHEY, CDR2 SVGAGI. This CDR3 spans 13 amino acids. The CDR3 nucleotides read TGTGCCTGCAGTCAAGGACAGTTTTATGGCTACACCTTC. Amino acids: CACSQGQFYGYTF.

Turning to this clonotype: The junction and the germline gene differ at one end; a read error may be behind it. The chain joins TRBV30 to TRBJ1-1; D is undetermined. The germline V gene has CDR1 GTSNPN and CDR2 SVGIG (reference sequence). The CDR3 runs 11 residues. CDR3 coding DNA: TGTGCCTGGCAACCGAACACTGAAGCTCTCTTT. This translates into CAWQPNTEALF.

This clonotype has just a few counts. At one boundary the junction diverges from the germline segment, which might be a read error. The CDR3 reads CASSEFSGSLSTSF. The CDR3 DNA is TGTGCCAGCAGTGAATTTTCAGGGAGTTTAAGCACCAGCTTC. The V call is TRBV2, the J call TRBJ2-7, with D tentatively TRBD1 or TRBD2 (5 bases each). Germline CDR1 and CDR2: SNHLY and FYNNEI. This CDR3 spans 14 amino acids.

This clonotype was counted at least ten times. This chain connects TRBV5-1 to TRBJ2-6; D uncertain. The V gene's germline CDR1 is SGHRS and CDR2 YFSETQ. This CDR3 has 17 residues. V was clipped by 0 bases and J by 0 bases, with 10 bases between them. CDR3 bases: TGCGCCAGCAGCTTGGATCTAGGAAACTCTGGGGCCAACGTCCTGACTTTC. It specifies CASSLDLGNSGANVLTF.

On this clonotype: A read error is possible here, since a much larger clone lies one base away. V and J are TRBV5-6 and TRBJ2-7, with D tentatively TRBD1 or TRBD2 (5 bases each). V lost 4 bases and J 6 bases, leaving 14 bases between the germline ends. Per germline, CDR1 SGHDT and CDR2 YYEEEE. The CDR3 has 13 amino acids. The chain's CDR3 is CASSITGTAEQYF. The CDR3 DNA is TGTGCCAGCAGCATAACCGGGACCGCCGAGCAGTACTTC.

This clonotype was seen a few times. The chain has TRBV12-3 or TRBV12-4 and TRBJ2-2, with no clear D. The V end was cut by 10 bases, the J end by 1 base, with 22 bases between. This CDR3 is built from 17 residues. The CDR3 is CATSPWVYPRNTGELFF. The CDR3 DNA sequence: TGTGCCACCTCCCCCTGGGTCTACCCGAGGAACACCGGGGAGCTGTTTTTT.

In regard to this clonotype: One end of the junction varies from germline; a read error may be responsible. The chain is built from TRBV4-2 and TRBJ1-5; D unclear. Germline V lookup: CDR1 LGHNA, CDR2 YNFKEQ. The CDR3 is made up of 13 amino acids. The DNA for the CDR3 is TGTGCCAGCAGCCAAGAAATTGGTCAGCCCCAGCGTTTT. This translates into CASSQEIGQPQRF.

This clonotype was counted many times. This chain joins TRBV15 and TRBJ2-3; TRBD2 matches at 11 bases. With V trimmed by 3 bases and J by 2 bases, 7 bases remained unmatched. The CDR3 has 17 amino acids. The germline V gene encodes CDR1 LNHNV and CDR2 YYDKDF (reference sequence). The CDR3 DNA reads TGTGCCACCAGCAGGAGGACTAGCGGGCGATCCACAGATACGCAGTATTTT. Encoded protein: CATSRRTSGRSTDTQYF.

This clonotype was detected ten times or more. The chain couples TRBV25-1 to TRBJ2-1; no firm D call. Germline CDR1 and CDR2: MGHDK and SYGVNS. Trimming took off 1 base at V and 0 bases at J, with 7 bases between the two ends. This CDR3 is built from 15 residues. The CDR3 region is CASSEFGSSYNEQFF. The CDR3 DNA sequence: TGTGCCAGCAGTGAATTTGGCAGCTCCTACAATGAGCAGTTCTTC. Full variable domain (outside the CDR3, taken from reference TRBV25-1 and TRBJ2-1): EADIYQTPRYLVIGTGKKITLECSQTMGHDKMYWYQQDPGMELHLIHYSYGVNSTEKGDLSSESTVSRIRTEHFPLTLESARPSHTSQYLCASSEFGSSYNEQFFGPGTRLTVL.

Points on this clonotype: A much larger clone is a single base away; this may be a read error. The V gene is TRBV6-5, the J gene TRBJ2-5, with D maybe TRBD2 (6 bases). Germline CDR1 is MNHEY and CDR2 is SVGAGI. CDR3 length: 15 residues. CDR3 bases: TGTGCCAGCAGTTACGGAGGGAGGCGGCAAGAGCCCCAGTACTTC. Its protein product is CASSYGGRRQEPQYF.

Points on this clonotype: No conserved phenylalanine or tryptophan ends this CDR3, so it is likely a read error. The chain uses TRBV4-3 and TRBJ1-2; TRBD1 agrees at 9 bases. The CDR3 contains 17 residues. The V and J ends lost 3 bases and 4 bases, in that order; junction bases with no gene match: 12. Germline assignment: CDR1 LGHNA and CDR2 YSLEER. Here the CDR3 reads CASSQETPGQGSYGYTL. CDR3 nucleotides: TGCGCCAGCAGCCAGGAAACCCCGGGACAGGGTAGCTATGGCTACACCCTC.

Turning to this clonotype: Being one base from a much bigger clone, this may be a read error. The V call is TRBV7-6, the J call TRBJ2-1, with 7 bases matching TRBD1. The CDR3 is made up of 15 amino acids. The germline V gene has CDR1 SGHVS and CDR2 FNYEAQ. The CDR3 region has the DNA TGTGCCAGCAGCCCCGGGACAGCTCCCTACAATGAGCAGCTCTTC. It encodes CASSPGTAPYNEQLF.

There are many counts of this clonotype. The chain has TRBV7-8 and TRBJ1-1; perhaps TRBD1 as D (6 bases). This CDR3 has 14 amino acids. Trimming stripped 0 bases from V and 4 bases from J, with 9 bases between. Germline V gene sequence: CDR1 SGHVS, CDR2 FQNEAQ. CDR3 residues: CASSLAGRGTEAFF. The CDR3 DNA reads as TGTGCCAGCAGCTTAGCAGGCAGGGGCACTGAAGCTTTCTTT.

Concerning this clonotype itself: A much larger clonotype is one base distant, so this may be a read error. The CDR3, as DNA: TGTGCCAGCAGTTTACATCTGAACACTGAAGCTTTCTTT. This encodes CASSLHLNTEAFF. V usage is TRBV28 and J usage is TRBJ1-1; D remains ambiguous. Looked up from germline, CDR1 is MDHEN and CDR2 is SYDVKM. CDR3 length: 13 residues. V shed 2 bases and J shed 0 bases, with 4 bases lying between them.

This rearrangement joins TRBV28 to TRBJ2-4; D is unresolved. The CDR3 is made up of 18 amino acids. Germline V lookup: CDR1 MDHEN, CDR2 SYDVKM. V lost 3 bases, J lost 0 bases, and 18 bases lay in between. The CDR3 coding sequence is TGTGCCAGCAGTTTTCCGCCGGTGTCAGTATTAGCCAAAAACATTCAGTACTTC. This codes for CASSFPPVSVLAKNIQYF.

The chain couples TRBV14 to TRBJ2-3; 8 bases are shared with TRBD1. The CDR3 totals 15 residues. With 3 bases clipped from V and 3 bases from J, the junction kept 5 bases outside the gene matches. CDR1 is SGHDN and CDR2 is FVKESK in the germline V gene. The CDR3 coding sequence is TGTGCCAGCAGCCAGAACAGGGGGAGAACAGATACGCAGTATTTT. Translated: CASSQNRGRTDTQYF.

This clonotype was recorded at least ten times. This chain links TRBV21-1 with TRBJ1-5; the table's D call TRBD1 went unverified against the DNA. TRBV21-1 is given as a pseudogene. This CDR3 has 18 amino acids. In DNA form, the CDR3 reads TGTGCCAGCAGCTCGGGACAGGGGGCTTGGGATAGCAATCAGCCCCAGCATTTT. Its translation is CASSSGQGAWDSNQPQHF.

V gene TRBV27 combines with J gene TRBJ2-6; D call uncertain. Trimming took 3 bases from V and 0 from J, leaving 3 bases between them. The CDR3 is made up of 14 amino acids. The germline gives CDR1 MNHEY, CDR2 SMNVEV (reference sequence). The CDR3 reads CASSFRSGANVLTF. The CDR3 nucleotides are TGTGCCAGCAGTTTTCGCTCTGGGGCCAACGTCCTGACTTTC.

The table lists this clonotype with a count of one. An end of the junction does not agree with germline; a read error may underlie this. This chain joins TRBV27 and TRBJ1-3; no clear D. Germline CDR1 is MNHEY and CDR2 is SMNVEV (reference sequence). This CDR3 contains 15 residues. The CDR3, as DNA: TGTGCCAGCAGTGCAAACCGGGATTCTGGGAACACCATATATTTT. Translating gives CASSANRDSGNTIYF.

This clonotype was observed many times. V and J are TRBV28 and TRBJ2-3; D is unresolved. The germline V gene has CDR1 MDHEN and CDR2 SYDVKM. V was shortened by 3 bases and J by 2 bases, with 9 bases between the two germline ends. The CDR3 has 14 amino acids. CDR3: CASSFPPDTDTQYF. The CDR3 nucleotides are TGTGCCAGCAGTTTTCCTCCAGACACAGATACGCAGTATTTT.

Many counts were recorded for this clonotype. The chain uses TRBV24-1 and TRBJ2-5, with unresolved D. The germline V and J ends were trimmed by 3 bases and 2 bases, with 6 bases remaining between them. The germline V gene has CDR1 KGHDR and CDR2 SFDVKD. The CDR3 sequence is 13 residues long. The CDR3 protein is CATSDTSQETQYF. The CDR3 DNA reads TGTGCCACCAGTGATACCTCTCAAGAGACCCAGTACTTC.

This clonotype was recorded many times. The CDR3 DNA sequence: TGTGCCAGCAGTCCGCGGGACAGGTCCTACGAGCAGTACTTC. This gives the protein CASSPRDRSYEQYF. The V and J genes are TRBV12-3 or TRBV12-4 and TRBJ2-7; 8 bases map to TRBD1. J was trimmed by 1 base and V by 5 bases; bases with no gene match: 4. CDR3 length equals 14 residues.

This clonotype has a count of ten or more. The rearrangement uses TRBV7-9 and TRBJ2-3; D not certain. The CDR3 is made up of 17 amino acids. Trimming took 2 bases from V and 0 from J, leaving 15 bases between them. Germline V gene data show CDR1 as SEHNR and CDR2 as FQNEAQ (reference sequence). CDR3 amino acids: CASSLPLWTTSTDTQYF. In nucleotides, the CDR3 is TGTGCCAGCAGCTTACCCCTCTGGACCACCAGCACAGATACGCAGTATTTT. The full variable domain, its missing parts supplied by reference TRBV7-9 and TRBJ2-3, is DTGVSQNPRHKITKRGQNVTFRCDPISEHNRLYWYRQTLGQGPEFLTYFQNEAQLEKSRLLSDRFSAERPKGSFSTLEIQRTEQGDSAMYLCASSLPLWTTSTDTQYFGPGTRLTVL.

This clonotype appeared a few times. The chain has TRBV5-1 and TRBJ2-7, with TRBD1 as a possible D gene (6 bases). The length of the CDR3 is 13 residues. Germline CDR1 and CDR2: SGHRS and YFSETQ. V dropped 4 bases and J dropped 6 bases, with 14 bases sitting between them. CDR3 protein: CASSDRTASEQYF. The CDR3 DNA is TGCGCCAGCAGCGACAGGACGGCTAGCGAGCAGTACTTC.

V usage is TRBV6-2 or TRBV6-3 and J usage is TRBJ2-7; 7 nucleotides agree with TRBD2. This CDR3 spans 16 amino acids. V lost 5 bases, J lost 4 bases, and 14 bases stayed unmatched. Germline values: CDR1 MNHEY, CDR2 SVGEGT. CDR3 loop: CASSHNPGGTTYEQYF. The DNA for the CDR3 is TGTGCCAGCAGTCACAACCCCGGGGGGACGACGTACGAGCAGTACTTC.

This clonotype has ten or more counts. The chain carries TRBV4-3 and TRBJ2-7; 8 nucleotides align to TRBD2. CDR1 and CDR2 (germline): LGHNA, YSLEER. The CDR3 has 15 residues. With 0 bases clipped from V and 0 bases from J, the junction kept 1 base outside the gene matches. The CDR3 nucleotides are TGCGCCAGCAGCCAAGACGGGACTAGCTCCTACGAGCAGTACTTC. Translating it yields CASSQDGTSSYEQYF.

A note on this clonotype: At one end the junction does not follow the germline gene, possibly because of a read error. The chain is built from TRBV19 and TRBJ2-3, with D tentatively TRBD1 or TRBD2 (5 bases each). The CDR3 runs to 15 residues. CDR1 is LNHDA, CDR2 SQIVND, per germline (reference sequence). DNA for the CDR3: TGTGCCAGTAGTTACCTCGGCCCAGGGACCGATACGCAGTGTTTT. This translates into CASSYLGPGTDTQCF.